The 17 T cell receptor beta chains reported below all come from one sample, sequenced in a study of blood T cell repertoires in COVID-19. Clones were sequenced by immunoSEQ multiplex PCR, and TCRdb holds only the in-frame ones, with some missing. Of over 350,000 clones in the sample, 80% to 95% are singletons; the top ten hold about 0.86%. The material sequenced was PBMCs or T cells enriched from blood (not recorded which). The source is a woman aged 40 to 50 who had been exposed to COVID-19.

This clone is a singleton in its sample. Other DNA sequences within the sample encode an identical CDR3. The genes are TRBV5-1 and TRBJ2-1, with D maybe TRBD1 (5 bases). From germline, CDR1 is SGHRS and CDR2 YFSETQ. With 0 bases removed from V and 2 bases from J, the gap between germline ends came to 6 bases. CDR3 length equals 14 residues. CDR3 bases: TGCGCCAGCAGCTTGGGACAGACCTACAATGAGCAGTTCTTC. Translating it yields CASSLGQTYNEQFF.

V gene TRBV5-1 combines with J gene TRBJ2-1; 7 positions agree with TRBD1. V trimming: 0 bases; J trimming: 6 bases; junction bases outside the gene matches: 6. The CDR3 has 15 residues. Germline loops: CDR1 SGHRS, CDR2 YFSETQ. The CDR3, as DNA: TGCGCCAGCAGCTTGGTAGGGGGCCCCTTCAATGAGCAGTTCTTC. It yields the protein CASSLVGGPFNEQFF.

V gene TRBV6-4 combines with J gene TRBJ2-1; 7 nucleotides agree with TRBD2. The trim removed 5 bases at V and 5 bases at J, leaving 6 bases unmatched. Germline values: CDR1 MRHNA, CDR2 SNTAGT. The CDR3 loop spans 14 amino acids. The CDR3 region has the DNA TGTGCCAGCAGTACGAGCGGGGCCCACAATGAGCAGTTCTTC. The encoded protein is CASSTSGAHNEQFF.

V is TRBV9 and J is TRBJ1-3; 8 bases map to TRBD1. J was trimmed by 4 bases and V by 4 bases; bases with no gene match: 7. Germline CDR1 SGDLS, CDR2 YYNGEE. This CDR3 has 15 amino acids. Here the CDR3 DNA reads TGTGCCAGCAGCACCCTCAGGGGGCTCGGAAACACCATATATTTT. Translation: CASSTLRGLGNTIYF. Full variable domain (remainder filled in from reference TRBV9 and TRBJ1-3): DSGVTQTPKHLITATGQRVTLRCSPRSGDLSVYWYQQSLDQGLQFLIQYYNGEERAKGNILERFSAQQFPDLHSELNLSSLELGDSALYFCASSTLRGLGNTIYFGEGSWLTVV.

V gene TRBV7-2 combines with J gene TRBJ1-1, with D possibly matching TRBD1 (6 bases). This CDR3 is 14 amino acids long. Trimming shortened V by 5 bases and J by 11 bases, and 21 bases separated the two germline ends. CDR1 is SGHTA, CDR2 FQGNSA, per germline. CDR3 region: CASSPLRPGVWAFF. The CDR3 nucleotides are TGTGCCAGCAGCCCCTTAAGACCAGGGGTCTGGGCTTTCTTT.

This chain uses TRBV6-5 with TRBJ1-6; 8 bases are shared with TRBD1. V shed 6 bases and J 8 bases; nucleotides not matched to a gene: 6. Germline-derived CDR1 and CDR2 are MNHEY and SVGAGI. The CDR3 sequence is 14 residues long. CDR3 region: CASSLTGVDSPLHF. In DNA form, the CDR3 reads TGTGCCAGCAGCCTGACAGGGGTGGATTCACCCCTCCACTTT.

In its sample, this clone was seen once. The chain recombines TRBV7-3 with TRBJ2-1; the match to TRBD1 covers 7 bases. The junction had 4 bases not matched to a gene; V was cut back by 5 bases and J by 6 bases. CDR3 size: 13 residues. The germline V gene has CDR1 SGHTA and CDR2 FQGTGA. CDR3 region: CASSDGTVNEQFF. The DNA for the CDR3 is TGTGCCAGCAGCGATGGGACAGTCAATGAGCAGTTCTTC.

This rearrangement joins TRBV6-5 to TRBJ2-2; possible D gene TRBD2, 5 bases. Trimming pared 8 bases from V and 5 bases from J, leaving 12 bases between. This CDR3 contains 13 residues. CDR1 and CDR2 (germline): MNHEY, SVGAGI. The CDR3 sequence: CASSKTGTGELFF. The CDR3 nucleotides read TGTGCCAGCTCGAAAACGGGGACCGGGGAGCTGTTTTTT.

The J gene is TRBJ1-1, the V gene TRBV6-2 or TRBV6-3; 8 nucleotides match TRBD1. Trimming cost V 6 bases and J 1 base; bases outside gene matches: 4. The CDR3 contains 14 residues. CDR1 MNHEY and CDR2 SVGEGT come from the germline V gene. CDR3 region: CASSDRGWNTEAFF. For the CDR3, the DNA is TGTGCCAGCAGCGACAGGGGATGGAACACTGAAGCTTTCTTT.

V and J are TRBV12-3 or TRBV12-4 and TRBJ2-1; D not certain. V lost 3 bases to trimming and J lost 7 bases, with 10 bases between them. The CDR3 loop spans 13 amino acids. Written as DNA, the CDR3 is TGTGCCAGCAGTTTGGGCTTTCCGAATGAGCAGTTCTTC. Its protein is CASSLGFPNEQFF.

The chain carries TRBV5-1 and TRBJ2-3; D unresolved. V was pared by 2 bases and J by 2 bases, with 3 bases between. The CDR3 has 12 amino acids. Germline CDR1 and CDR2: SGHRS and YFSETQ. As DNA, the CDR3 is TGCGCCAGCAGCTTACACACAGATACGCAGTATTTT. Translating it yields CASSLHTDTQYF.

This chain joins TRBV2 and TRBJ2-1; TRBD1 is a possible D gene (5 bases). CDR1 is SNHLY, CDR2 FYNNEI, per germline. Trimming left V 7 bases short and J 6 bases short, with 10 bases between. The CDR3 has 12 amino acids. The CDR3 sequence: CASTPGINEQFF. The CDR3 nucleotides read TGTGCCAGCACTCCAGGGATCAATGAGCAGTTCTTC.

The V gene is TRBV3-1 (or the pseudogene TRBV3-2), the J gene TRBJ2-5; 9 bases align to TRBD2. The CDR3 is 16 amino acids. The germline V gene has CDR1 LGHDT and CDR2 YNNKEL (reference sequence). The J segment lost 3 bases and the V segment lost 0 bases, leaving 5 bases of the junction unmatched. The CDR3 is CASSQDQPSGEETQYF. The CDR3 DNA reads TGTGCCAGCAGCCAAGACCAGCCTAGCGGGGAAGAGACCCAGTACTTC.

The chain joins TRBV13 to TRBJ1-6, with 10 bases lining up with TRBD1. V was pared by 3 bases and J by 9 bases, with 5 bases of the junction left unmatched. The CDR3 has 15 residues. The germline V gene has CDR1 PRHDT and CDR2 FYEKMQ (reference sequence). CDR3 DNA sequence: TGTGCCAGCAGCTTCCGGGGACAGGGGTTTTCACCCCTCCACTTT. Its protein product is CASSFRGQGFSPLHF.

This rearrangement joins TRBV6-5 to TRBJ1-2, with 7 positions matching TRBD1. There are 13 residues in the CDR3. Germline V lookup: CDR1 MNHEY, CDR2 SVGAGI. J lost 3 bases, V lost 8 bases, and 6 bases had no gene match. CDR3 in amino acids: CASAETGYYGYTF. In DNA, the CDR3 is TGTGCCAGCGCTGAGACAGGGTACTATGGCTACACCTTC.

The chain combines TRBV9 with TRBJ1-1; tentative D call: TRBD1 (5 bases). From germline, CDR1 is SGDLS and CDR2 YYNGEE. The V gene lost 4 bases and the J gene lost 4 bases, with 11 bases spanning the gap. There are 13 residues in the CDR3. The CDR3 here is CASSPGGSTEAFF. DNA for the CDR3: TGTGCCAGCAGCCCCGGGGGGAGCACTGAAGCTTTCTTT.

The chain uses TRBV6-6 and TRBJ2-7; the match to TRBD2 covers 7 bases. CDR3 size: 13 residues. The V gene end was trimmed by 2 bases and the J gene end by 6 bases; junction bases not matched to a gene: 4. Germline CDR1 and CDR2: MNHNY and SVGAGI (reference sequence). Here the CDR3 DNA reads TGTGCCAGCAGTTACGTTAGGGAGGGCGAGCAGTACTTC. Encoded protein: CASSYVREGEQYF.